This T cell receptor beta chain was identified in a study of blood T cell repertoires in COVID-19. CDR3 length: 14 amino acids. The germline V gene has CDR1 SGHDT and CDR2 YYEEEE. The ends were cut back, 4 bases at V and 7 bases at J, with 14 bases in the middle. This table comes from immunoSEQ multiplex PCR, and its TCRdb copy is limited to in-frame clones, with some not included. Here the sample spans some 320,000 clones, more than 75% being singletons. This clonotype originated in a woman aged 50 to 60 who had recovered from COVID-19. This chain uses TRBV5-6 with TRBJ1-4, with D perhaps TRBD1 (6 bases). The specimen sequenced was peripheral blood. As DNA, the CDR3 is TGTGCCAGCAGCCGTCAGGGGAATAGTGAAAAACTGTTTTTT. The encoded protein is CASSRQGNSEKLFF. Combining the CDR3 with reference TRBV5-6 and TRBJ1-4 gives the whole variable domain DAGVTQSPTHLIKTRGQQVTLRCSPKSGHDTVSWYQQALGQGPQFIFQYYEEEERQRGNFPDRFSGHQFPNYSSELNVNALLLGDSALYLCASSRQGNSEKLFFGSGTQLSVL.